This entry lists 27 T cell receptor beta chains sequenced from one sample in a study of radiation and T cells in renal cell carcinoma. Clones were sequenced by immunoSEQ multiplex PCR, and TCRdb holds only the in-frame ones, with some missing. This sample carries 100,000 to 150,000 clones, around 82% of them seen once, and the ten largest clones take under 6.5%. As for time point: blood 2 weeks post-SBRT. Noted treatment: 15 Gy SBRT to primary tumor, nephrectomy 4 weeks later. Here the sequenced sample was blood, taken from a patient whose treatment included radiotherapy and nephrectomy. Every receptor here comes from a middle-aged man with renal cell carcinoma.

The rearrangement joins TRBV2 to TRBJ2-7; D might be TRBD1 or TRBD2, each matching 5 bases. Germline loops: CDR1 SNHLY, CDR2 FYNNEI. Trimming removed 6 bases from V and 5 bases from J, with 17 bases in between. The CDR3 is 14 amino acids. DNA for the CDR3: TGTGCCAGCAGCCCCGGGACGGGACCACACGAGCAGTACTTC. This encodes CASSPGTGPHEQYF.

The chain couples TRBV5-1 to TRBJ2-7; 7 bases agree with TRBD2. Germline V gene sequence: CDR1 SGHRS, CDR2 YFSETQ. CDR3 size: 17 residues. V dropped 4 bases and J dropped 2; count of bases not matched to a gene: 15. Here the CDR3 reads CASSLFPMGGVTYEQYF. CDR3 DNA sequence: TGCGCCAGCAGCCTGTTTCCAATGGGGGGGGTTACCTACGAGCAGTACTTC.

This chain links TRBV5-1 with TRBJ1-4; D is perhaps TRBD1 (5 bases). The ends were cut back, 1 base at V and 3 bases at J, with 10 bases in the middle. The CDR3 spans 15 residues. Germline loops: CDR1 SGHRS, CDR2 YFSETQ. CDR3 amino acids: CASSLTGTANEKLFF. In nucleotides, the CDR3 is TGCGCCAGCAGCTTGACCGGGACTGCTAATGAAAAACTGTTTTTT.

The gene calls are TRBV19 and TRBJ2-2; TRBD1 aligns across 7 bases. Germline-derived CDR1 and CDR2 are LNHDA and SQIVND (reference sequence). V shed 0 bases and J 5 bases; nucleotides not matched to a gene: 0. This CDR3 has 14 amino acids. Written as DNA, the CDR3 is TGTGCCAGTAGTATAGACAGGGGGACCGGGGAGCTGTTTTTT. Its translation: CASSIDRGTGELFF.

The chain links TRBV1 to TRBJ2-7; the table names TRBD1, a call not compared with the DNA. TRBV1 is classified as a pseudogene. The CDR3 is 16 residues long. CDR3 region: CTSNQSEDRGTYEQYF. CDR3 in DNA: TGCACCAGCAATCAAAGTGAGGACAGGGGGACCTACGAGCAGTACTTC.

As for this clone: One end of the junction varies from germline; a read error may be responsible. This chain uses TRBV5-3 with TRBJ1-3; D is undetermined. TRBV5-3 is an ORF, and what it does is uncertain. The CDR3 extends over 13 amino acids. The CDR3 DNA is TGTGCCAGCAGCTTGGCACAGGGAAACACCATATATTTT. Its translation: CASSLAQGNTIYF.

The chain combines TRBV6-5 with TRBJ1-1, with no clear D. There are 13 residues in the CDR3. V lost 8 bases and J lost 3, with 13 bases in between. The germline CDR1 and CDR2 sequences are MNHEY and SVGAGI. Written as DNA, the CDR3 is TGTGCCAGCTATCGAGCGGGTTACACTGAAGCTTTCTTT. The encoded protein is CASYRAGYTEAFF.

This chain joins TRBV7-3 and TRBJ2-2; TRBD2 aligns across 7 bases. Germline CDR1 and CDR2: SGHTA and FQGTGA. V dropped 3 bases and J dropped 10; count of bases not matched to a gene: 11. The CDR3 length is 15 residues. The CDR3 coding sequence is TGTGCCAGCAGCTTTTATGGTGGGAGGGAGGCGGAGCTGTTTTTT. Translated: CASSFYGGREAELFF. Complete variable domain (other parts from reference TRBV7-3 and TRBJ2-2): GAGVSQTPSNKVTEKGKYVELRCDPISGHTALYWYRQSLGQGPEFLIYFQGTGAADDSGLPNDRFFAVRPEGSVSTLKIQRTERGDSAVYLCASSFYGGREAELFFGEGSRLTVL.

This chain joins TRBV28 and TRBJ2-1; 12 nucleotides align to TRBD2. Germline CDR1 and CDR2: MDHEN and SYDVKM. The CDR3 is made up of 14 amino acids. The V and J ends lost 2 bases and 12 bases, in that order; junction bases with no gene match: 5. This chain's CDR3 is CASSLLAGGGTQFF. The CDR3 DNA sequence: TGTGCCAGCAGTTTACTAGCGGGAGGGGGAACGCAGTTCTTC. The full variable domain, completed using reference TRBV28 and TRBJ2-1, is DVKVTQSSRYLVKRTGEKVFLECVQDMDHENMFWYRQDPGLGLRLIYFSYDVKMKEKGDIPEGYSVSREKKERFSLILESASTNQTSMYLCASSLLAGGGTQFFGPGTRLTVL.

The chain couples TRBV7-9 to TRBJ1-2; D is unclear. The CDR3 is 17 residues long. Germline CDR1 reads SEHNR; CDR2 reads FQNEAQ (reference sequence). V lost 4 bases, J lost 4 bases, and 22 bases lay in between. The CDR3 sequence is CASSSQTGPLPTYGYTF. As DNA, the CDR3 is TGTGCCAGCAGCTCCCAAACCGGTCCGTTACCTACCTATGGCTACACCTTC.

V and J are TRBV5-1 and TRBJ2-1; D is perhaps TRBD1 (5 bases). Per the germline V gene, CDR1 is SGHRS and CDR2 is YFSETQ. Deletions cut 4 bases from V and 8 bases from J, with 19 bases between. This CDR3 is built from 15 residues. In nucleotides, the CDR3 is TGCGCCAGCAGCCCAACTCGACAAGGGGTATATGAGCAGTTCTTC. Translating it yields CASSPTRQGVYEQFF.

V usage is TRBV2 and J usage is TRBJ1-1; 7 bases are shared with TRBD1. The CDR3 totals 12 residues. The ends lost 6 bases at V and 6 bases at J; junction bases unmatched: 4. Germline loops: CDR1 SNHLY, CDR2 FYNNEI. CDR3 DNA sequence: TGTGCCAGCAGCTTACAGGGGCCTGAAGCTTTCTTT. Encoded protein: CASSLQGPEAFF. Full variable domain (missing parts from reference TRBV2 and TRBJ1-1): EPEVTQTPSHQVTQMGQEVILRCVPISNHLYFYWYRQILGQKVEFLVSFYNNEISEKSEIFDDQFSVERPDGSNFTLKIRSTKLEDSAMYFCASSLQGPEAFFGQGTRLTVV.

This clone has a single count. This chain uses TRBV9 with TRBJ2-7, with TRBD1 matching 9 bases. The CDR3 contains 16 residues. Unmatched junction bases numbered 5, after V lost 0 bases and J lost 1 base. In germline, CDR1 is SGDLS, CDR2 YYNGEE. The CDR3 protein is CASSVEAGTGSYEQYF. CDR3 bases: TGTGCCAGCAGCGTAGAGGCCGGGACAGGGTCCTACGAGCAGTACTTC. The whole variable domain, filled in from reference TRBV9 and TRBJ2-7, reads DSGVTQTPKHLITATGQRVTLRCSPRSGDLSVYWYQQSLDQGLQFLIQYYNGEERAKGNILERFSAQQFPDLHSELNLSSLELGDSALYFCASSVEAGTGSYEQYFGPGTRLTVT.

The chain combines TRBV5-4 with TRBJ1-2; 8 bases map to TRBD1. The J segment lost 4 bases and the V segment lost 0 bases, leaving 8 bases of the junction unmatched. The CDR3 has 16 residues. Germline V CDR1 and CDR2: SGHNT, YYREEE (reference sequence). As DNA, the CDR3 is TGTGCCAGCAGCTTGGCCGGACAGGGAGCCCTCTATGGCTACACCTTC. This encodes CASSLAGQGALYGYTF.

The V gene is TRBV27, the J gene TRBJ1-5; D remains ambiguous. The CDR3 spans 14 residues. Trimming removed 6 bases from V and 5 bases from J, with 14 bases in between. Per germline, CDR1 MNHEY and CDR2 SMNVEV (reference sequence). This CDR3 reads CASSFTYPDQPQHF. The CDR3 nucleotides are TGTGCCAGCAGCTTTACGTATCCGGATCAGCCCCAGCATTTT.

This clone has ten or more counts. The DNA of the CDR3 is TGCGCCAGCAGCCAAAACCCCACAGTAGTCCAAGAGACCCAGTACTTC. Its protein product is CASSQNPTVVQETQYF. The V call is TRBV4-1, the J call TRBJ2-5; D remains ambiguous. CDR1 is MGHRA and CDR2 is YSYEKL in the germline V gene. The V end was cut by 2 bases, the J end by 1 base, with 14 bases between. CDR3 size: 16 residues.

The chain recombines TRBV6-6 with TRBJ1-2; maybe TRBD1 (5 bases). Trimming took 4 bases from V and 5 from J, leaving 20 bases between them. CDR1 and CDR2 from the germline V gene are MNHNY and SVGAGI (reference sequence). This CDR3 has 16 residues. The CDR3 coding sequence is TGTGCCAGCAGTTCCCACCTAAGGGGTAGAGTATATGGCTACACCTTC. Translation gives CASSSHLRGRVYGYTF.

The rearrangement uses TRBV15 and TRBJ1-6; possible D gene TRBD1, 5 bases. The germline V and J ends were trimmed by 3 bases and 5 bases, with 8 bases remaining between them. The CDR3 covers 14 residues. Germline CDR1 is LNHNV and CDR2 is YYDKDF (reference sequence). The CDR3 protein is CATSSRGNNSPLHF. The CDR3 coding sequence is TGTGCCACCAGCAGTCGGGGGAATAATTCACCCCTCCACTTT.

The CDR3 spells CASSPATNEKLFF. CDR3 nucleotides: TGTGCCAGCTCACCTGCAACTAATGAAAAACTGTTTTTT. The chain links TRBV18 to TRBJ1-4, with D uncertain. Germline V gene lookup returns CDR1 KGHSH and CDR2 LQKENI. This CDR3 comprises 13 residues. Deletions cut 3 bases from V and 0 bases from J, with 2 bases between.

In DNA form, the CDR3 reads TGTGCCAGCACCCCCGGGCCAGGGTTTATTTCACCCCTCCACTTT. Translated: CASTPGPGFISPLHF. V usage is TRBV5-5 and J usage is TRBJ1-6; TRBD1 is a possible D gene (5 bases). The germline V gene encodes CDR1 SGHKS and CDR2 YYEKEE (reference sequence). CDR3 length: 15 amino acids. V shed 6 bases and J shed 9 bases, with 19 bases lying between them. The full variable domain, in which reference TRBV5-5 and TRBJ1-6 provide the parts outside the CDR3, is DAGVTQSPTHLIKTRGQQVTLRCSPISGHKSVSWYQQVLGQGPQFIFQYYEKEERGRGNFPDRFSARQFPNYSSELNVNALLLGDSALYLCASTPGPGFISPLHFGNGTRLTVT.

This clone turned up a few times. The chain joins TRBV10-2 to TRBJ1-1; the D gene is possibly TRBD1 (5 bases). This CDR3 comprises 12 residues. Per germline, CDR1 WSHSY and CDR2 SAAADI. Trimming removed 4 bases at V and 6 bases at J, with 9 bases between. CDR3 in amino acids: CASSVGLPEAFF. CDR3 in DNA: TGCGCCAGCAGTGTGGGACTCCCTGAAGCTTTCTTT.

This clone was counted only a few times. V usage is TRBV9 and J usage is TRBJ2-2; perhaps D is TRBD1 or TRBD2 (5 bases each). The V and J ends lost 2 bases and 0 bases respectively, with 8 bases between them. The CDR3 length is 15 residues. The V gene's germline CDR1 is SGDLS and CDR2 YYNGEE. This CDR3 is CASSVGRSNTGELFF. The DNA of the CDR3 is TGTGCCAGCAGCGTGGGACGGTCGAACACCGGGGAGCTGTTTTTT. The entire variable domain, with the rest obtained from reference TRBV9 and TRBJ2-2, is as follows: DSGVTQTPKHLITATGQRVTLRCSPRSGDLSVYWYQQSLDQGLQFLIQYYNGEERAKGNILERFSAQQFPDLHSELNLSSLELGDSALYFCASSVGRSNTGELFFGEGSRLTVL.

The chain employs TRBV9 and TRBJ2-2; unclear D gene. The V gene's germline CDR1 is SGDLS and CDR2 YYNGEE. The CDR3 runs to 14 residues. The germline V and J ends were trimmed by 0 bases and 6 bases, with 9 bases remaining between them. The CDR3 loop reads CASSVATIAGELFF. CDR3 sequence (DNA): TGTGCCAGCAGCGTAGCTACTATAGCCGGGGAGCTGTTTTTT.

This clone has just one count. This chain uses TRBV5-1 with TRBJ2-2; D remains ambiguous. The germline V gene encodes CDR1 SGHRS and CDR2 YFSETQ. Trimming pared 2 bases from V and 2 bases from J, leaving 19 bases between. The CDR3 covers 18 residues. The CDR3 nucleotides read TGCGCCAGCAGCTTTACGGGCGCCGAGACTCTTAACACCGGGGAGCTGTTTTTT. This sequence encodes CASSFTGAETLNTGELFF.

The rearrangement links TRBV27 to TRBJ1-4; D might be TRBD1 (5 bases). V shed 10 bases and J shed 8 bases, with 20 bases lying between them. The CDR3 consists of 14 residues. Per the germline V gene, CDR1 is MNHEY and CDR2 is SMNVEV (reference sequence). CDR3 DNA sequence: TGTGCCACCAACCGGGGAGGACAAGGGGAAAAACTGTTTTTT. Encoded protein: CATNRGGQGEKLFF.

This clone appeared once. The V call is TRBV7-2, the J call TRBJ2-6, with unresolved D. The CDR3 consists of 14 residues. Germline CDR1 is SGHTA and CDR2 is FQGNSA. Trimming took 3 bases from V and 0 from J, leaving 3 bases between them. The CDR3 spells CASSFSSGANVLTF. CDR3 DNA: TGTGCCAGCAGCTTCTCCTCTGGGGCCAACGTCCTGACTTTC.

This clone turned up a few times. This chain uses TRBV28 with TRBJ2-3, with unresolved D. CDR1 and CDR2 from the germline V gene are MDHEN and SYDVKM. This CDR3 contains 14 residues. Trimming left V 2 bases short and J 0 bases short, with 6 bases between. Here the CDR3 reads CASSLIGSTDTQYF. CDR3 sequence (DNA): TGTGCCAGCAGTTTAATTGGGAGCACAGATACGCAGTATTTT. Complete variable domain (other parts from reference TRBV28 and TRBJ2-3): DVKVTQSSRYLVKRTGEKVFLECVQDMDHENMFWYRQDPGLGLRLIYFSYDVKMKEKGDIPEGYSVSREKKERFSLILESASTNQTSMYLCASSLIGSTDTQYFGPGTRLTVL.